The 32 T cell receptor beta chains listed next were all sequenced from one sample in a study of T cell responses to AZD1222 COVID-19 vaccine. The table came from immunoSEQ multiplex PCR; TCRdb's copy has only in-frame clones and leaves some out. In the table there are fewer than 85,000 clones, 90% of which are singletons. The sequencing here drew on peripheral blood, taken on day 0 of AZD1222 vaccination. The source is an adult in good health.

This clone has just a few counts. This rearrangement joins TRBV28 to TRBJ1-2, with D possibly being TRBD1 (6 bases). With 3 bases removed from V and 2 bases from J, the gap between germline ends came to 10 bases. The CDR3 totals 14 residues. The germline CDR1 and CDR2 sequences are MDHEN and SYDVKM. CDR3 sequence: CASSLEQGNYGYTF. Here the CDR3 DNA reads TGTGCCAGCAGTTTGGAGCAGGGGAACTATGGCTACACCTTC.

The rearrangement uses TRBV27 and TRBJ2-2; D ambiguous. V shed 0 bases and J shed 0 bases, with 14 bases lying between them. The CDR3 covers 18 residues. The germline gives CDR1 MNHEY, CDR2 SMNVEV (reference sequence). The CDR3 bases are TGTGCCAGCAGTTTATCCCTGCGCTGGCAGTCGAACACCGGGGAGCTGTTTTTT. This gives the protein CASSLSLRWQSNTGELFF.

This chain links TRBV19 with TRBJ1-2; 8 bases match TRBD1. The ends lost 3 bases at V and 2 bases at J; junction bases unmatched: 2. The CDR3 totals 14 residues. The germline V gene has CDR1 LNHDA and CDR2 SQIVND (reference sequence). CDR3 protein: CASSIRTGNYGYTF. CDR3 nucleotides: TGTGCCAGTAGTATCCGGACAGGGAACTATGGCTACACCTTC. Looking up the rest from reference TRBV19 and TRBJ1-2 gives the full variable domain: DGGITQSPKYLFRKEGQNVTLSCEQNLNHDAMYWYRQDPGQGLRLIYYSQIVNDFQKGDIAEGYSVSREKKESFPLTVTSAQKNPTAFYLCASSIRTGNYGYTFGSGTRLTVV.

The V gene is TRBV11-2, the J gene TRBJ1-2, with 7 bases fitting TRBD1. Germline lookup yields CDR1 SGHAT and CDR2 FQNNGV. V shed 5 bases and J 7 bases; nucleotides not matched to a gene: 16. There are 16 residues in the CDR3. The CDR3 sequence is CASSQLRSRGVLGYTF. The CDR3 DNA sequence: TGTGCCAGCAGCCAACTTCGAAGCAGGGGGGTCCTTGGCTACACCTTC.

The genes are TRBV11-2 and TRBJ1-1; a weak D match, TRBD1 (5 bases). This CDR3 has 13 residues. Trimming left V 3 bases short and J 1 base short, with 6 bases between. Germline V gene data show CDR1 as SGHAT and CDR2 as FQNNGV. CDR3: CASSFDRNTEAFF. DNA for the CDR3: TGTGCCAGCAGCTTCGACAGGAACACTGAAGCTTTCTTT.

The V call is TRBV2, the J call TRBJ1-1; D possibly corresponds to TRBD1 (6 bases). The germline V gene encodes CDR1 SNHLY and CDR2 FYNNEI. The CDR3 consists of 18 residues. CDR3 sequence reads: CASHVNIVGGNLNTEAFF. CDR3 nucleotides: TGTGCGAGCCACGTAAACATAGTCGGGGGCAACCTGAACACTGAAGCTTTCTTT. The entire variable domain, with the rest obtained from reference TRBV2 and TRBJ1-1, is as follows: EPEVTQTPSHQVTQMGQEVILRCVPISNHLYFYWYRQILGQKVEFLVSFYNNEISEKSEIFDDQFSVERPDGSNFTLKIRSTKLEDSAMYFCASHVNIVGGNLNTEAFFGQGTRLTVV.

V and J are TRBV12-3 or TRBV12-4 and TRBJ1-1; D not resolved. V lost 8 bases and J lost 0, with 4 bases in between. The CDR3 contains 11 residues. The CDR3 nucleotides read TGTGCCAGCTCAGTGAACACTGAAGCTTTCTTT. It yields the protein CASSVNTEAFF.

The rearrangement links TRBV11-3 to TRBJ2-7, with D hard to call. Germline V gene lookup returns CDR1 SGHNT and CDR2 YENEEA. This CDR3 contains 15 residues. V shed 0 bases and J shed 3 bases, with 12 bases lying between them. This CDR3 is CASSLDRSRDYEQYF. For the CDR3, the DNA is TGTGCCAGCAGCTTAGATAGGTCCAGAGACTACGAGCAGTACTTC.

This chain links TRBV7-2 with TRBJ1-5; the D is unclear. Trimming removed 5 bases from V and 1 base from J, with 15 bases in between. This CDR3 contains 16 residues. Germline CDR1 and CDR2: SGHTA and FQGNSA. The CDR3 DNA reads as TGTGCCAGCAGCCCCGGCAGCTTCGGGAGCAATCAGCCCCAGCATTTT. Protein: CASSPGSFGSNQPQHF.

The chain links TRBV30 to TRBJ2-3; either TRBD1 or TRBD2 may supply D (6 bases each). The CDR3 is 15 amino acids. The germline CDR1 and CDR2 sequences are GTSNPN and SVGIG (reference sequence). V was shortened by 0 bases and J by 5 bases, with 15 bases between the two germline ends. Written as DNA, the CDR3 is TGTGCCTGGAGTGTCGCCGGGGGCGCAGAAGATACGCAGTATTTT. Protein: CAWSVAGGAEDTQYF.

The chain joins TRBV10-3 to TRBJ1-2, with D possibly matching TRBD1 (5 bases). There are 16 residues in the CDR3. Looked up from germline, CDR1 is ENHRY and CDR2 is SYGVKD. V was shortened by 10 bases and J by 5 bases, with 26 bases between the two germline ends. CDR3 DNA sequence: TGTGCCACAGCGGGTGGGTGGGACCGCGACCGGTATGGCTACACCTTC. Residues: CATAGGWDRDRYGYTF.

The chain employs TRBV12-3 or TRBV12-4 and TRBJ2-5; unclear D gene. The CDR3 spans 13 residues. The V and J ends lost 6 bases and 7 bases respectively, with 15 bases between them. CDR3 sequence: CASSKRDVRTQYF. CDR3 coding DNA: TGTGCCAGCAGCAAAAGGGATGTTCGGACCCAGTACTTC.

V and J are TRBV5-1 and TRBJ1-1; no reliable D call. The CDR3 is 13 residues long. Trimming took 0 bases from V and 4 from J, leaving 7 bases between them. CDR1 is SGHRS, CDR2 YFSETQ, per germline. In DNA form, the CDR3 reads TGCGCCAGCAGCTTGGGGGGAAGCACTGAAGCTTTCTTT. This encodes CASSLGGSTEAFF.

The genes are TRBV7-3 and TRBJ2-1, with 8 bases aligning to TRBD2. The junction had 3 bases not matched to a gene; V was cut back by 5 bases and J by 0 bases. The CDR3 has 15 residues. Germline CDR1 reads SGHTA; CDR2 reads FQGTGA. The DNA for the CDR3 is TGTGCCAGCAGCCTAGCGGGTAGCTCCTACAATGAGCAGTTCTTC. Translated, it gives CASSLAGSSYNEQFF.

The rearrangement links TRBV7-8 to TRBJ1-1; D uncertain. Germline CDR1 SGHVS, CDR2 FQNEAQ. The germline V and J ends were trimmed by 8 bases and 1 base, with 14 bases remaining between them. This CDR3 region has 14 residues. The CDR3 loop reads CASFLGSGNTEAFF. The CDR3 coding sequence is TGTGCCAGCTTCCTGGGGTCAGGGAACACTGAAGCTTTCTTT.

The rearrangement links TRBV24-1 to TRBJ1-1; tentatively, D is TRBD1 (5 bases). Trimming took 4 bases from V and 7 from J, leaving 12 bases between them. Germline lookup yields CDR1 KGHDR and CDR2 SFDVKD. The CDR3 is made up of 13 amino acids. In nucleotides, the CDR3 is TGTGCCACCAGTGACAGCGGGGGGGGTGAAGCTTTCTTT. This gives the protein CATSDSGGGEAFF.

This chain connects TRBV6-5 to TRBJ2-2; D is uncertain. Germline assignment: CDR1 MNHEY and CDR2 SVGAGI. The CDR3 is 15 amino acids. Trimming pared 4 bases from V and 3 bases from J, leaving 12 bases between. The CDR3 is CASSSRRRDTGELFF. The DNA for the CDR3 is TGTGCCAGCAGTTCGCGGCGTCGGGACACCGGGGAGCTGTTTTTT.

This sequence joins TRBV7-3 and TRBJ2-3; 10 bases are a match to TRBD2. The V segment lost 2 bases and the J segment 0 bases; nucleotides outside the gene matches: 2. The CDR3 has 16 residues. The V gene's germline CDR1 is SGHTA and CDR2 FQGTGA. The CDR3 spells CASSLGLAASTDTQYF. The DNA of the CDR3 is TGTGCCAGCAGCTTAGGACTAGCGGCTAGCACAGATACGCAGTATTTT. Full variable domain (missing parts from reference TRBV7-3 and TRBJ2-3): GAGVSQTPSNKVTEKGKYVELRCDPISGHTALYWYRQSLGQGPEFLIYFQGTGAADDSGLPNDRFFAVRPEGSVSTLKIQRTERGDSAVYLCASSLGLAASTDTQYFGPGTRLTVL.

The rearrangement links TRBV7-9 to TRBJ1-1; no reliable D call. This CDR3 region has 13 residues. V was pared by 3 bases and J by 0 bases, with 5 bases between. The germline gives CDR1 SEHNR, CDR2 FQNEAQ (reference sequence). CDR3 sequence: CASSFGMNTEAFF. For the CDR3, the DNA is TGTGCCAGCAGCTTCGGTATGAACACTGAAGCTTTCTTT.

CDR3 nucleotide sequence: TGTGCCAGCAGCGTAGGGAGGGGACCCAACTACGAGCAGTACTTC. Its translation: CASSVGRGPNYEQYF. This chain links TRBV9 with TRBJ2-7; the D gene is possibly TRBD2 (6 bases). In germline, CDR1 is SGDLS, CDR2 YYNGEE. CDR3 length equals 15 residues. The V and J ends lost 0 bases and 3 bases respectively, with 13 bases between them.

The J gene is TRBJ2-3, the V gene TRBV18; TRBD2 might be the D (6 bases). Germline CDR1 and CDR2: KGHSH and LQKENI. With 4 bases removed from V and 6 bases from J, the gap between germline ends came to 14 bases. This CDR3 is built from 14 residues. The DNA of the CDR3 is TGTGCCAGCTCACTTGCACGGGCGGGGGATACGCAGTATTTT. Its translation is CASSLARAGDTQYF.

In its sample, this clone was seen once. The chain links TRBV5-1 to TRBJ1-5; unclear D gene. The CDR3 sequence is 15 residues long. Trimming removed 0 bases from V and 1 base from J, with 8 bases in between. Germline lookup yields CDR1 SGHRS and CDR2 YFSETQ. The CDR3 region has the DNA TGCGCCAGCAGCTTGGGACCTGGGAGCAATCAGCCCCAGCATTTT. It yields the protein CASSLGPGSNQPQHF.

J is TRBJ1-5 and V is TRBV3-1 (or the pseudogene TRBV3-2); TRBD1 aligns across 8 bases. The CDR3 has 15 residues. The junction had 4 bases not matched to a gene; V was cut back by 1 base and J by 5 bases. Germline lookup yields CDR1 LGHDT and CDR2 YNNKEL (reference sequence). CDR3 bases: TGTGCCAGCAGCCAAGCGACAGGGGAAGATCAGCCCCAGCATTTT. It specifies CASSQATGEDQPQHF.

This chain uses TRBV6-6 with TRBJ1-2, with TRBD1 matching 7 bases. J gave up 9 bases and V 8 bases, and 12 bases lay outside the gene matches. In germline, CDR1 is MNHNY, CDR2 SVGAGI (reference sequence). CDR3 length equals 13 residues. CDR3 protein: CASHTGGGRRYTF. DNA for the CDR3: TGTGCCAGCCATACAGGAGGGGGCAGGCGCTACACCTTC.

This clone was found once. The chain joins TRBV6-4 to TRBJ1-2, with 9 positions matching TRBD1. The ends lost 6 bases at V and 4 bases at J; junction bases unmatched: 9. This CDR3 has 15 amino acids. The V gene's germline CDR1 is MRHNA and CDR2 SNTAGT. The CDR3 DNA follows: TGTGCCAGCAGATTACAGGGGGCGCTTCCCTATGGCTACACCTTC. This gives the protein CASRLQGALPYGYTF.

This chain joins TRBV5-1 and TRBJ1-2; D perhaps matches TRBD1 (5 bases). The CDR3 consists of 14 residues. CDR1 SGHRS and CDR2 YFSETQ come from the germline V gene. V was cut by 4 bases and J by 6 bases, with 16 bases left in between. The CDR3 sequence: CASSAPDGGDGYTF. In DNA form, the CDR3 reads TGCGCCAGCAGCGCCCCTGATGGGGGAGATGGCTACACCTTC.

The sample holds a few counts of this clone. The rearrangement links TRBV9 to TRBJ2-1, with 7 bases matching TRBD2. CDR1 is SGDLS and CDR2 is YYNGEE in the germline V gene. The CDR3 loop spans 15 amino acids. The V segment lost 3 bases and the J segment 0 bases; nucleotides outside the gene matches: 3. The CDR3 protein is CASSGWTSSYNEQFF. In DNA, the CDR3 is TGTGCCAGCAGCGGTTGGACTAGCTCCTACAATGAGCAGTTCTTC.

CDR3 loop: CASSRAIVDEQYF. The CDR3 DNA reads as TGTGCCAGCTCGAGGGCCATAGTCGACGAGCAGTACTTC. The chain links TRBV9 to TRBJ2-7; a possible D gene is TRBD2 (5 bases). This CDR3 is built from 13 residues. Trimming left V 7 bases short and J 5 bases short, with 16 bases between. CDR1 is SGDLS, CDR2 YYNGEE, per germline.

A note on this clone: The same CDR3 is also encoded by other DNA sequences in this sample. The CDR3 here is CASSLGLAGKNEQFF. The CDR3 DNA is TGCGCCAGCAGCTTGGGACTAGCGGGTAAGAATGAGCAGTTCTTC. The V call is TRBV5-1, the J call TRBJ2-1; 10 bases line up with TRBD2. The length of the CDR3 is 15 residues. V trimming: 0 bases; J trimming: 7 bases; junction bases outside the gene matches: 4. From germline, CDR1 is SGHRS and CDR2 YFSETQ.

The CDR3 loop reads CASSPRTGEDEKLFF. In DNA, the CDR3 is TGTGCCAGCAGCCCCAGGACAGGGGAGGATGAAAAACTGTTTTTT. The J gene is TRBJ1-4, the V gene TRBV5-4; TRBD1 aligns across 9 bases. CDR1 and CDR2 (germline): SGHNT, YYREEE (reference sequence). The CDR3 has 15 residues. The junction had 7 bases not matched to a gene; V was cut back by 4 bases and J by 6 bases.

The chain is built from TRBV6-1 and TRBJ1-5; maybe TRBD1 (5 bases). The germline V and J ends were trimmed by 0 bases and 11 bases, with 5 bases remaining between them. The CDR3 is 11 amino acids. The germline CDR1 and CDR2 sequences are MNHNS and SASEGT. Here the CDR3 reads CASSEAGAQHF. As DNA, the CDR3 is TGTGCCAGCAGTGAAGCGGGGGCCCAGCATTTT.

This clone showed up many times. V and J are TRBV4-1 and TRBJ2-1, with 9 bases identical to TRBD2. Germline values: CDR1 MGHRA, CDR2 YSYEKL. The CDR3 contains 16 residues. The trim removed 0 bases at V and 7 bases at J, leaving 7 bases unmatched. CDR3 sequence reads: CASSQDSSGGRNEQFF. The DNA of the CDR3 is TGCGCCAGCAGCCAAGATTCCAGCGGGGGGAGGAATGAGCAGTTCTTC.